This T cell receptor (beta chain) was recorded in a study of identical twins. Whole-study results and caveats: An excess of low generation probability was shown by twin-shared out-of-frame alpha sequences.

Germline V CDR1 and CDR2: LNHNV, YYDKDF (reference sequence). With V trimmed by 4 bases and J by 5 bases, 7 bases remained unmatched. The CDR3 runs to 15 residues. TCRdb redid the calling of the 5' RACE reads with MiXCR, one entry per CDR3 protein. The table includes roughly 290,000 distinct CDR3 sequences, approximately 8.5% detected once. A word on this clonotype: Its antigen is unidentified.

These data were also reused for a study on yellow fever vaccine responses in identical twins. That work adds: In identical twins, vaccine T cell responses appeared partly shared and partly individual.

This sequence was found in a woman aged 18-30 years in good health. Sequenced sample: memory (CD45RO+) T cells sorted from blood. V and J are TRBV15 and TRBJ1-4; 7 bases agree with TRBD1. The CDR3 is CATSNPGTDNEKLFF. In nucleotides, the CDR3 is TGTGCCACCAGCAACCCCGGGACAGACAATGAAAAACTGTTTTTT. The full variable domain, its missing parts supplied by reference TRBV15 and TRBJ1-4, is DAMVIQNPRYQVTQFGKPVTLSCSQTLNHNVMYWYQQKSSQAPKLLFHYYDKDFNNEADTPDNFQSRRPNTSFCFLDIRSPGLGDTAMYLCATSNPGTDNEKLFFGSGTQLSVL.